The T cell receptor (beta chain) described here comes from a study of Ad26.COV2.S vaccination and SARS-CoV-2 variants. Study-level information: Intramuscular Ad26.COV2.S at 5x10^10 or 1x10^11 viral particles. Points from the study as a whole: Researchers reported similar non-spike TCR breadth in vaccine and placebo recipients.

The V end was cut by 0 bases, the J end by 2 bases, with 18 bases between. The germline gives CDR1 SGHTS, CDR2 YDEGEE. CDR3 length: 18 residues. Some clones are missing from TCRdb's copy, which holds only in-frame ones; the method was immunoSEQ multiplex PCR. Among 380,000 or so clones listed, about 89% were seen once. This sample's treatment: around 19 received Ad26.COV2.S at low or high dose, single or two shots; 5 received placebo; per-sample allocation not given. Collection of samples fell on day 63 after the first vaccine or placebo injection. It was an adult aged 18-55 years in Boston who was the donor. Points on this clone: Its antigen is unknown.

This TCR derives from a person between 18 and 65 years old who received the Ad26.COV2.S COVID-19 vaccine or a placebo. The J gene is TRBJ1-5, the V gene TRBV5-8; maybe TRBD1 (5 bases). The material sequenced was peripheral blood, taken in a trial of Ad26.COV2.S vaccine versus placebo. CDR3 in DNA: TGTGCCAGCAGCTTGGCCAGGGTAATCCTACTGGGCAATCAGCCCCAGCATTTT. Protein: CASSLARVILLGNQPQHF. The whole variable domain, filled in from reference TRBV5-8 and TRBJ1-5, reads EAGVTQSPTHLIKTRGQQATLRCSPISGHTSVYWYQQALGLGLQFLLWYDEGEERNRGNFPPRFSGRQFPNYSSELNVNALELEDSALYLCASSLARVILLGNQPQHFGDGTRLSIL.